This passage covers 21 T cell receptor beta chains from one sample sequenced in a study of cytomegalovirus exposure and HLA in healthy donors. A multiplex PCR was run with 60 Vbeta primers and 13 Jbeta primers. This table comes from immunoSEQ multiplex PCR, and its TCRdb copy is limited to in-frame clones, with some not included. This repertoire includes 130,000 to 150,000 clones. Input material: PBMCs. The receptors come from a man aged 35-49 years in good health and CMV-seronegative.

The V call is TRBV5-1, the J call TRBJ1-2, with TRBD1 matching over 11 bases. Germline lookup yields CDR1 SGHRS and CDR2 YFSETQ. V trimming: 0 bases; J trimming: 8 bases; junction bases outside the gene matches: 12. The CDR3 runs 17 residues. CDR3 sequence: CASSLASGQGARTGYTF. In DNA, the CDR3 is TGCGCCAGCAGCTTGGCGTCAGGACAGGGGGCGCGGACGGGCTACACCTTC.

The rearrangement uses TRBV6-6 and TRBJ1-5; 9 bases are a match to TRBD1. Germline V gives CDR1 MNHNY, CDR2 SVGAGI (reference sequence). V was pared by 2 bases and J by 4 bases, with 3 bases of the junction left unmatched. The CDR3 is made up of 15 amino acids. The CDR3 spells CASSYGGTGNQPQHF. In DNA, the CDR3 is TGTGCCAGCAGTTACGGGGGGACAGGGAATCAGCCCCAGCATTTT.

This rearrangement joins TRBV5-6 to TRBJ2-2; perhaps TRBD1 as D (6 bases). The germline V gene has CDR1 SGHDT and CDR2 YYEEEE. V was cut by 4 bases and J by 9 bases, with 19 bases left in between. This CDR3 region has 15 residues. The CDR3 DNA sequence: TGTGCCAGCAGCATAACAGGGTCACTAGTCAGGGAGCTGTTTTTT. Its translation is CASSITGSLVRELFF. The full variable domain, with the rest looked up from reference TRBV5-6 and TRBJ2-2, is DAGVTQSPTHLIKTRGQQVTLRCSPKSGHDTVSWYQQALGQGPQFIFQYYEEEERQRGNFPDRFSGHQFPNYSSELNVNALLLGDSALYLCASSITGSLVRELFFGEGSRLTVL.

The chain employs TRBV5-4 and TRBJ1-6, with 9 bases aligning to TRBD1. Germline V CDR1 and CDR2: SGHNT, YYREEE (reference sequence). J was trimmed by 3 bases and V by 4 bases; bases with no gene match: 2. The CDR3 has 15 residues. The CDR3 spells CASSLGQGYNSPLHF. CDR3 sequence (DNA): TGTGCCAGCAGCCTGGGACAGGGCTATAATTCACCCCTCCACTTT. The full variable domain, rest sourced from reference TRBV5-4 and TRBJ1-6, is ETGVTQSPTHLIKTRGQQVTLRCSSQSGHNTVSWYQQALGQGPQFIFQYYREEENGRGNFPPRFSGLQFPNYSSELNVNALELDDSALYLCASSLGQGYNSPLHFGNGTRLTVT.

This chain links TRBV19 with TRBJ1-5, with 7 bases identical to TRBD1. Germline V gene lookup returns CDR1 LNHDA and CDR2 SQIVND (reference sequence). V trimming: 7 bases; J trimming: 1 base; junction bases outside the gene matches: 4. This CDR3 contains 14 residues. The CDR3 sequence is CASNPGGSNQPQHF. CDR3 DNA sequence: TGTGCCAGTAACCCAGGGGGAAGCAATCAGCCCCAGCATTTT.

This sequence joins TRBV5-1 and TRBJ2-7, with 12 bases fitting TRBD1. The CDR3 length is 15 residues. Germline values: CDR1 SGHRS, CDR2 YFSETQ. With V trimmed by 4 bases and J by 3 bases, 5 bases remained unmatched. The CDR3 region has the DNA TGCGCCAGCAGCCCGGGACAGGGGGCGATCTACGAGCAGTACTTC. This gives the protein CASSPGQGAIYEQYF.

The chain recombines TRBV4-2 with TRBJ2-1; 7 bases fit TRBD2. Losses at the gene ends were 0 bases for V and 4 bases for J; bases not matched to a gene: 6. The germline gives CDR1 LGHNA, CDR2 YNFKEQ. CDR3 size: 16 residues. Here the CDR3 DNA reads TGTGCCAGCAGCCAAGAAGGAGCGGGGAAATACAATGAGCAGTTCTTC. Protein product: CASSQEGAGKYNEQFF.

This chain joins TRBV7-2 and TRBJ1-1, with D unresolved. Germline CDR1 and CDR2: SGHTA and FQGNSA. Trimming took off 5 bases at V and 4 bases at J, with 17 bases between the two ends. The CDR3 runs 15 residues. CDR3 loop: CASSAQQKTITEAFF. CDR3 coding DNA: TGTGCCAGCAGCGCCCAACAGAAGACGATCACTGAAGCTTTCTTT.

The genes are TRBV28 and TRBJ1-1; TRBD1 might be the D (6 bases). V was trimmed by 5 bases and J by 8 bases, leaving 15 bases between them. CDR1 is MDHEN and CDR2 is SYDVKM in the germline V gene. This CDR3 spans 13 amino acids. The CDR3: CASSPEGGREAFF. CDR3 sequence (DNA): TGTGCCAGCAGTCCCGAGGGGGGGCGGGAAGCTTTCTTT.

V usage is TRBV7-2 and J usage is TRBJ2-7, with a possible D match to TRBD1 (5 bases). This CDR3 is 12 amino acids long. The germline V gene has CDR1 SGHTA and CDR2 FQGNSA. The V end was cut by 5 bases, the J end by 1 base, with 6 bases between. The CDR3 DNA reads TGTGCCAGCAGCCCAGGGTCCTACGAGCAGTACTTC. This translates into CASSPGSYEQYF.

J is TRBJ1-4 and V is TRBV5-1, with 11 positions matching TRBD1. Losses at the gene ends were 2 bases for V and 2 bases for J; bases not matched to a gene: 2. The CDR3 sequence is 16 residues long. Germline V gives CDR1 SGHRS, CDR2 YFSETQ. The CDR3 nucleotides are TGCGCCAGCAGCTTCGGACAGGGGGCGACTAATGAAAAACTGTTTTTT. The encoded protein is CASSFGQGATNEKLFF.

V and J are TRBV9 and TRBJ1-5, with 7 bases matching TRBD1. This CDR3 region has 15 residues. V shed 4 bases, J shed 3 bases, and the junction held 7 bases outside the gene matches. The germline gives CDR1 SGDLS, CDR2 YYNGEE. This CDR3 is CASSQGQWNNQPQHF. The CDR3 DNA reads TGTGCCAGCAGCCAGGGACAGTGGAACAATCAGCCCCAGCATTTT. The full variable domain, completed using reference TRBV9 and TRBJ1-5, is DSGVTQTPKHLITATGQRVTLRCSPRSGDLSVYWYQQSLDQGLQFLIQYYNGEERAKGNILERFSAQQFPDLHSELNLSSLELGDSALYFCASSQGQWNNQPQHFGDGTRLSIL.

The chain has TRBV11-1 and TRBJ2-1; a weak D match, TRBD1 (6 bases). Trimming shortened V by 5 bases and J by 1 base, and 12 bases separated the two germline ends. Germline lookup yields CDR1 SGHAT and CDR2 FQDESV (reference sequence). The CDR3 length is 15 residues. CDR3 residues: CASSPGTLSYNEQFF. CDR3 bases: TGTGCCAGCAGCCCTGGGACACTTTCCTACAATGAGCAGTTCTTC. Variable domain in full (rest from reference TRBV11-1 and TRBJ2-1): EAEVAQSPRYKITEKSQAVAFWCDPISGHATLYWYRQILGQGPELLVQFQDESVVDDSQLPKDRFSAERLKGVDSTLKIQPAELGDSAMYLCASSPGTLSYNEQFFGPGTRLTVL.

In the case of this clone: The sample holds other DNA sequences that translate to the same CDR3. The gene calls are TRBV4-3 and TRBJ2-7; 7 nucleotides line up with TRBD1. CDR1 LGHNA and CDR2 YSLEER come from the germline V gene. The CDR3 contains 13 residues. J was trimmed by 3 bases and V by 1 base; bases with no gene match: 0. This CDR3 is CASSQGTGYEQYF. Here the CDR3 DNA reads TGCGCCAGCAGCCAAGGGACAGGCTACGAGCAGTACTTC.

The rearrangement joins TRBV5-1 to TRBJ1-4, with D tentatively TRBD1 (5 bases). Trimming removed 4 bases at V and 8 bases at J, with 21 bases between. Germline assignment: CDR1 SGHRS and CDR2 YFSETQ. The CDR3 is 16 residues long. CDR3: CASSRNQQGDGEKLFF. The CDR3 nucleotides read TGCGCCAGCAGCCGAAACCAGCAGGGTGATGGGGAAAAACTGTTTTTT. Drawing the rest from reference TRBV5-1 and TRBJ1-4, the complete variable domain is KAGVTQTPRYLIKTRGQQVTLSCSPISGHRSVSWYQQTPGQGLQFLFEYFSETQRNKGNFPGRFSGRQFSNSRSEMNVSTLELGDSALYLCASSRNQQGDGEKLFFGSGTQLSVL.

The gene calls are TRBV9 and TRBJ2-6; TRBD2 might be the D (6 bases). CDR1 and CDR2 from the germline V gene are SGDLS and YYNGEE. CDR3 length: 17 amino acids. Trimming stripped 0 bases from V and 4 bases from J, with 14 bases between. The CDR3, as DNA: TGTGCCAGCAGCGTAGCTACAGGAGGGTCCGGGGCCAACGTCCTGACTTTC. Encoded protein: CASSVATGGSGANVLTF. The whole variable domain, filled in from reference TRBV9 and TRBJ2-6, reads DSGVTQTPKHLITATGQRVTLRCSPRSGDLSVYWYQQSLDQGLQFLIQYYNGEERAKGNILERFSAQQFPDLHSELNLSSLELGDSALYFCASSVATGGSGANVLTFGAGSRLTVL.

The chain combines TRBV6-6 with TRBJ1-2, with 7 bases that match TRBD1. The CDR3 totals 14 residues. The germline CDR1 and CDR2 sequences are MNHNY and SVGAGI (reference sequence). The ends lost 5 bases at V and 3 bases at J; junction bases unmatched: 6. As DNA, the CDR3 is TGTGCCAGCAGTAGGGCTGACAGGGACTATGGCTACACCTTC. Its protein is CASSRADRDYGYTF.

V and J are TRBV5-1 and TRBJ2-5; perhaps TRBD2 as D (5 bases). Trimming removed 7 bases at V and 4 bases at J, with 14 bases between. This CDR3 is built from 13 residues. The germline V gene encodes CDR1 SGHRS and CDR2 YFSETQ. CDR3 loop: CASQEGSGETQYF. The CDR3 DNA follows: TGCGCCAGCCAAGAGGGATCGGGAGAGACCCAGTACTTC.

The chain has TRBV5-4 and TRBJ2-1; TRBD2 aligns across 16 bases. Germline loops: CDR1 SGHNT, CDR2 YYREEE (reference sequence). V shed 2 bases and J 8 bases; nucleotides not matched to a gene: 10. This CDR3 has 18 amino acids. The CDR3 loop reads CASSFSPGLAGGRYEQFF. In DNA, the CDR3 is TGTGCCAGCAGCTTTAGTCCGGGACTAGCGGGGGGGCGGTATGAGCAGTTCTTC. Full variable domain (remainder filled in from reference TRBV5-4 and TRBJ2-1): ETGVTQSPTHLIKTRGQQVTLRCSSQSGHNTVSWYQQALGQGPQFIFQYYREEENGRGNFPPRFSGLQFPNYSSELNVNALELDDSALYLCASSFSPGLAGGRYEQFFGPGTRLTVL.

This chain uses TRBV6-4 with TRBJ2-3; 11 bases are a match to TRBD2. V lost 5 bases and J lost 1; bases outside the gene matches: 2. The CDR3 is made up of 15 amino acids. The germline V gene has CDR1 MRHNA and CDR2 SNTAGT. CDR3 residues: CASSPTSGGTDTQYF. The CDR3 DNA is TGTGCCAGCAGTCCGACTAGCGGGGGCACAGATACGCAGTATTTT.

The genes are TRBV2 and TRBJ2-2; D is unclear. V gave up 5 bases and J gave up 0 bases, with 4 bases separating them. The V gene's germline CDR1 is SNHLY and CDR2 FYNNEI. The CDR3 extends over 13 amino acids. Written as DNA, the CDR3 is TGTGCCAGCAGTCCTCCGAACACCGGGGAGCTGTTTTTT. It encodes CASSPPNTGELFF.